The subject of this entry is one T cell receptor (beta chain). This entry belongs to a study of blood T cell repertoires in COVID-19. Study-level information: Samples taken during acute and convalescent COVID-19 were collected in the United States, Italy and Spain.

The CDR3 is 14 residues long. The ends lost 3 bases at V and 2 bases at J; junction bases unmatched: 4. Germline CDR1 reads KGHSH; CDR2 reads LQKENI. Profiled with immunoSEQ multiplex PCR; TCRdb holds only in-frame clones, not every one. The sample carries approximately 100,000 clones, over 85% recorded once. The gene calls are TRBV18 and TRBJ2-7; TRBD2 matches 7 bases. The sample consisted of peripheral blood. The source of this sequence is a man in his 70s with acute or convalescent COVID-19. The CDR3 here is CASSPGGTAYEQYF. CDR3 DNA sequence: TGTGCCAGCTCACCCGGGGGGACGGCCTACGAGCAGTACTTC.